The 23 T cell receptor beta chains presented below share a single source sample, sequenced in a study of blood T cell repertoires in COVID-19 (dated by TCRdb to the early 2020s). Library method: the immunoSEQ multiplex PCR assay. TCRdb took this table from immuneACCESS and kept in-frame rearrangements with V and J called. Such tables lack part of the clones; where checked against another copy, unresolved V genes explain under half of the gap, and the rest is unexplained. The table for this sample lists around 300,000 clones; about nine tenths of them were counted only once. The ten most abundant clones make up about 6% of the sample. The sequencing sample was made of peripheral blood. Receptor source: a woman in her fifties or sixties with COVID-19, enrolled during active disease.

The J gene is TRBJ2-7, the V gene TRBV29-1; 12 bases agree with TRBD2. Germline V CDR1 and CDR2: SQVTM, ANQGSEA. With V trimmed by 6 bases and J by 6 bases, 3 bases remained unmatched. This CDR3 is 12 amino acids long. The CDR3 protein is CSVTSGRREQYF. The CDR3 DNA follows: TGCAGCGTGACTAGCGGGAGACGCGAGCAGTACTTC.

This chain links TRBV5-6 with TRBJ2-7, with 9 nucleotides matching TRBD1. Germline-derived CDR1 and CDR2 are SGHDT and YYEEEE. CDR3 length: 14 amino acids. Germline trimming cut 0 bases from V and 6 bases from J; bases unmatched to any gene: 4. The DNA for the CDR3 is TGTGCCAGCAGCTTGGGACAGGGGGGAAGCGAGCAGTACTTC. Encoded protein: CASSLGQGGSEQYF.

V gene TRBV6-6 combines with J gene TRBJ2-1, with 7 positions matching TRBD2. CDR3 size: 14 residues. V was clipped by 10 bases and J by 1 base; unmatched bases: 7. Germline CDR1 is MNHNY and CDR2 is SVGAGI (reference sequence). The CDR3 loop reads CATCGGGSYNEQFF. The CDR3 DNA is TGTGCCACCTGTGGGGGGGGGTCCTACAATGAGCAGTTCTTC.

This chain connects TRBV14 to TRBJ2-3, with 12 bases aligning to TRBD2. Trimming removed 3 bases from V and 2 bases from J; junction bases left unmatched: 3. Germline V CDR1 and CDR2: SGHDN, FVKESK. The CDR3 sequence is 16 residues long. The CDR3 spells CASSQRTSGDTDTQYF. The DNA of the CDR3 is TGTGCCAGCAGCCAGAGGACTAGCGGGGACACAGATACGCAGTATTTT.

This sequence joins TRBV6-5 and TRBJ1-1; a weak D match, TRBD1 (5 bases). The V gene lost 0 bases and the J gene lost 5 bases, with 16 bases spanning the gap. The germline V gene has CDR1 MNHEY and CDR2 SVGAGI. This CDR3 contains 16 residues. The CDR3 DNA reads as TGTGCCAGCAGTTACTCTTTGGGGGTCGCGGGAACTGAAGCTTTCTTT. This gives the protein CASSYSLGVAGTEAFF.

The chain combines TRBV9 with TRBJ1-3; tentatively, D is TRBD1 (6 bases). The CDR3 runs 14 residues. From germline, CDR1 is SGDLS and CDR2 YYNGEE. V was cut by 0 bases and J by 4 bases, with 8 bases left in between. The CDR3: CASSVAGGGNTIYF. CDR3 bases: TGTGCCAGCAGCGTAGCGGGGGGCGGAAACACCATATATTTT.

The chain joins TRBV30 to TRBJ1-5, with D tentatively TRBD1 (6 bases). The V end lost 3 bases, the J end lost 3 bases, and 9 bases lay between the germline ends. This CDR3 spans 13 amino acids. The germline V gene has CDR1 GTSNPN and CDR2 SVGIG (reference sequence). The CDR3 coding sequence is TGTGCCTGGAGCAGGGACAACAATCAGCCCCAGCATTTT. This translates into CAWSRDNNQPQHF.

The chain joins TRBV21-1 to TRBJ2-7; the table assigns TRBD2, which was not confirmed against the DNA. TRBV21-1 is designated a pseudogene. This CDR3 has 11 residues. CDR3 bases: TGTGCCAGCAGCCCCCCTCGCGAGCAGTACTTC. Translating it yields CASSPPREQYF.

The V call is TRBV28, the J call TRBJ1-2; tentatively, D is TRBD1 (5 bases). The CDR3 totals 14 residues. The V end lost 5 bases, the J end lost 6 bases, and 16 bases lay between the germline ends. Germline V gives CDR1 MDHEN, CDR2 SYDVKM. This chain's CDR3 is CASSTLGLWDGYTF. In nucleotides, the CDR3 is TGTGCCAGCAGTACCCTGGGACTTTGGGATGGCTACACCTTC.

V usage is TRBV13 and J usage is TRBJ1-1, with TRBD1 as a possible D gene (6 bases). The CDR3 has 16 amino acids. CDR1 PRHDT and CDR2 FYEKMQ come from the germline V gene (reference sequence). V shed 5 bases and J shed 0 bases, with 16 bases lying between them. The CDR3 nucleotides read TGTGCCAGCAGCCCTACAGGGAGAGGGATGAACACTGAAGCTTTCTTT. Translating gives CASSPTGRGMNTEAFF.

The gene calls are TRBV18 and TRBJ1-6; D uncertain. The CDR3 is 16 amino acids. Trimming pared 0 bases from V and 11 bases from J, leaving 17 bases between. Germline V gene sequence: CDR1 KGHSH, CDR2 LQKENI. CDR3 region: CASSPPTPRAKAPLHF. The CDR3, as DNA: TGTGCCAGCTCACCACCAACACCGCGGGCTAAGGCACCCCTCCACTTT.

CDR3 sequence: CASSLGLGGTEAFF. The CDR3 bases are TGTGCCAGCAGCCTCGGACTCGGGGGCACTGAAGCTTTCTTT. This sequence joins TRBV11-2 and TRBJ1-1; the D gene is possibly TRBD1 (5 bases). The germline V gene has CDR1 SGHAT and CDR2 FQNNGV. Trimming removed 5 bases from V and 4 bases from J, with 14 bases in between. The CDR3 has 14 residues.

V usage is TRBV14 and J usage is TRBJ2-5, with D maybe TRBD2 (6 bases). The ends were cut back, 1 base at V and 0 bases at J, with 18 bases in the middle. This CDR3 has 18 residues. CDR1 is SGHDN, CDR2 FVKESK, per germline. For the CDR3, the DNA is TGTGCCAGCAGCCAAGTACTTAGTAGCGGCCTGTACCAAGAGACCCAGTACTTC. It translates to CASSQVLSSGLYQETQYF.

The chain uses TRBV18 and TRBJ2-1, with 12 bases lining up with TRBD2. Germline loops: CDR1 KGHSH, CDR2 LQKENI. V shed 5 bases, J shed 3 bases, and the junction held 5 bases outside the gene matches. The CDR3 is 16 residues long. The chain's CDR3 is CASSSRLAGDYNEQFF. For the CDR3, the DNA is TGTGCCAGCTCATCCCGACTAGCGGGAGACTACAATGAGCAGTTCTTC.

The chain combines TRBV29-1 with TRBJ2-7, with a weak D call TRBD1 (5 bases). The V end lost 4 bases, the J end lost 1 base, and 8 bases lay between the germline ends. Per germline, CDR1 SQVTM and CDR2 ANQGSEA. The CDR3 contains 12 residues. CDR3: CSVASGSYEQYF. CDR3 coding DNA: TGCAGCGTTGCTTCAGGGTCCTACGAGCAGTACTTC.

The V and J genes are TRBV18 and TRBJ1-4, with 8 nucleotides matching TRBD1. The germline V gene has CDR1 KGHSH and CDR2 LQKENI. This CDR3 is built from 15 residues. V lost 4 bases to trimming and J lost 7 bases; unmatched junction nucleotides: 8. CDR3 loop: CASSRTGTGGEKLFF. The CDR3 nucleotides read TGTGCCAGCTCACGAACCGGGACAGGTGGTGAAAAACTGTTTTTT. The entire variable domain, with the rest obtained from reference TRBV18 and TRBJ1-4, is as follows: NAGVMQNPRHLVRRRGQEARLRCSPMKGHSHVYWYRQLPEEGLKFMVYLQKENIIDESGMPKERFSAEFPKEGPSILRIQQVVRGDSAAYFCASSRTGTGGEKLFFGSGTQLSVL.

V usage is TRBV7-9 and J usage is TRBJ2-3; the match to TRBD1 covers 9 bases. The germline V gene encodes CDR1 SEHNR and CDR2 FQNEAQ (reference sequence). The V and J ends lost 2 bases and 7 bases, in that order; junction bases with no gene match: 7. The CDR3 has 15 amino acids. CDR3 loop: CASSLITGGAYTQYF. The CDR3 DNA sequence: TGTGCCAGCAGCTTAATAACAGGGGGCGCGTATACGCAGTATTTT.

This rearrangement joins TRBV30 to TRBJ1-4; no definite D call. Trimming pared 8 bases from V and 0 bases from J, leaving 7 bases between. The CDR3 extends over 12 amino acids. Germline V CDR1 and CDR2: GTSNPN, SVGIG (reference sequence). The CDR3, as DNA: TGTGCCGGTTCAGCAACTAATGAAAAACTGTTTTTT. It translates to CAGSATNEKLFF.

The gene calls are TRBV27 and TRBJ1-1; 7 bases line up with TRBD1. Per the germline V gene, CDR1 is MNHEY and CDR2 is SMNVEV (reference sequence). J gave up 5 bases and V 5 bases, and 14 bases lay outside the gene matches. The CDR3 runs 16 residues. The CDR3 region has the DNA TGTGCCAGCAGTCCCGGGACAGCCATAGGTGTAACTGAAGCTTTCTTT. This gives the protein CASSPGTAIGVTEAFF.

In DNA form, the CDR3 reads TGTGCCAGCAGCACGACTAGCGGGAGCACAGATACGCAGTATTTT. Translation gives CASSTTSGSTDTQYF. This chain links TRBV7-9 with TRBJ2-3; 10 bases line up with TRBD2. The CDR3 covers 15 residues. The V segment lost 5 bases and the J segment 0 bases; nucleotides outside the gene matches: 2. Germline values: CDR1 SEHNR, CDR2 FQNEAQ (reference sequence).

The rearrangement links TRBV6-5 to TRBJ1-6; TRBD1 aligns across 7 bases. The germline V gene encodes CDR1 MNHEY and CDR2 SVGAGI. V shed 0 bases, J shed 7 bases, and the junction held 3 bases outside the gene matches. The CDR3 is 15 amino acids. The CDR3 DNA is TGTGCCAGCAGTTACTCGGACAGGACGAATTCACCCCTCCACTTT. Translating gives CASSYSDRTNSPLHF.

The CDR3 reads CASSSLGGAFF. The CDR3 DNA reads as TGTGCCAGCAGCTCCCTAGGGGGTGCTTTCTTT. The chain links TRBV11-3 to TRBJ1-1, with a possible D match to TRBD1 (6 bases). V lost 4 bases, J lost 11 bases, and 11 bases lay in between. The CDR3 extends over 11 amino acids. The germline V gene encodes CDR1 SGHNT and CDR2 YENEEA.

Details on this clone: Other DNA sequences from this sample encode an identical CDR3 as well. The CDR3 nucleotides read TGTGCCACCAGTGATCCCTGGACAGGGGGTGACCTCTATGGCTACACCTTC. Translated, it gives CATSDPWTGGDLYGYTF. The V call is TRBV24-1, the J call TRBJ1-2; 10 bases fit TRBD1. This CDR3 is 17 amino acids long. In germline, CDR1 is KGHDR, CDR2 SFDVKD. V lost 3 bases and J lost 4; bases outside the gene matches: 10.